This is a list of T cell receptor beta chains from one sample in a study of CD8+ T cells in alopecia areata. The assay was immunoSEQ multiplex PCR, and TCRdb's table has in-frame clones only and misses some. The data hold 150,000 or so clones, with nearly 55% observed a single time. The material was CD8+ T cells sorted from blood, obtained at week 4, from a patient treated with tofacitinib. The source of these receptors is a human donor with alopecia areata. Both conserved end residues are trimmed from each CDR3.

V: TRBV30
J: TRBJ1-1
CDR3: AWILTGRTEAF

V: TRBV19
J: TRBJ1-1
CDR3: ASRRQNTEAF

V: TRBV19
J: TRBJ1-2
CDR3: ASSPDREETTHNGYT

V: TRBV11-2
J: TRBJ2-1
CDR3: ASSLGGQPNEQF

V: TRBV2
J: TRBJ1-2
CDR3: ASSGGQAYGYT

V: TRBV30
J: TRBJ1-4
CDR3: AWSVLTNEKLF

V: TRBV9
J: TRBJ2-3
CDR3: ASSPMVAGVTDTQY

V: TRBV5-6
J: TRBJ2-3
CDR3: ASSLARRTDTQY

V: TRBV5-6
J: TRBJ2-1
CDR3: ASSWTSANEQF

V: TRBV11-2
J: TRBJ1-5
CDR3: ASSRDRESNQPQH

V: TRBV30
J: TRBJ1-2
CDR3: AWSVSKEGSYGYT

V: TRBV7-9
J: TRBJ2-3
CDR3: ASSSPSGGAGTDTQY

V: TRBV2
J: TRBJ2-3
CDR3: ASSGEDTQY

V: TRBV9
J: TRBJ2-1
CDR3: ASRGSGGRLNEQF

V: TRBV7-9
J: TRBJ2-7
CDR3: ATRIVTDGDEQY

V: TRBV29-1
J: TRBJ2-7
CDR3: SVAHGYEQY

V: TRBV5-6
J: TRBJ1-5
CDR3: ASSLSGSNQPQH

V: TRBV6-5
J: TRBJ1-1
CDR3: ASRTGVNTEAF

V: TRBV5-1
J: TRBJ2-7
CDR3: ASSARHPGTGQDEQY

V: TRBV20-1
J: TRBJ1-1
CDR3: SAQEGTEAF

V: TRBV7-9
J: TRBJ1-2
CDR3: ASSLGGGYT

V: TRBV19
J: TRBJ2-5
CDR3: ASSDTTQETQY

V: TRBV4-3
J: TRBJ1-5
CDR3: ASSPDRGTPPQPQH

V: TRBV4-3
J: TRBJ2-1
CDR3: ASSSRTGLGYNEQF

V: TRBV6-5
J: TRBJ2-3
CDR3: ASSYSGGTSTDTQY

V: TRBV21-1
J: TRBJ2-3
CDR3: ASSYVGGGSTDTQY

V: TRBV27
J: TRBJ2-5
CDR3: ASSLSVAGRETQY

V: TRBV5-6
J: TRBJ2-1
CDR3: ASSLEGEIF

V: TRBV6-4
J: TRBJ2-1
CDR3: ASSDSRQGGTF

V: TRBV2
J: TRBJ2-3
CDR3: ASSEVGATDTQY

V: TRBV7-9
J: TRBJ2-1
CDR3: ASSAYNEQF

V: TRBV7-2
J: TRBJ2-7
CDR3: ASSDRDRRPLPFYEQY

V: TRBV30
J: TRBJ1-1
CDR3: AAPGWNTEAF

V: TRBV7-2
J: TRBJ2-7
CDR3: ASSSGWGGGYEQY

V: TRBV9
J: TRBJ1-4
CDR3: ASSPRAGQSTNEKLF

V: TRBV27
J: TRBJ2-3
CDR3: ASTNLAGADTDTQY

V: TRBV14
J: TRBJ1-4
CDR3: ASSQTRSGEKLF

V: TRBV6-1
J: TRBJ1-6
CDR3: ASRTGNSPLH

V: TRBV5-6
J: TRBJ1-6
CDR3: ASTPGGDSPLH